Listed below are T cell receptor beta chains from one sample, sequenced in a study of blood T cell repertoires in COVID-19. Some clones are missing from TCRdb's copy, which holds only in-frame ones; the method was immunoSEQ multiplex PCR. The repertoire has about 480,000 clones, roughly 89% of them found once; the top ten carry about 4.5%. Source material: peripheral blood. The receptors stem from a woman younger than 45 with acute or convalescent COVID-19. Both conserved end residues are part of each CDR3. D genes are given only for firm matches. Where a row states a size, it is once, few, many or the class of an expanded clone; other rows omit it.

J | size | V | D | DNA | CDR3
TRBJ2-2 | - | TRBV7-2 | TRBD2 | TGTGCCAGCAGCTTGGCAGCGGGGGCCCGGGAAACCGGGGAGCTGTTTTTT | CASSLAAGARETGELFF
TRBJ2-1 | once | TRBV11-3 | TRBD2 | TGTGCCAGCAGCTTAAGGACTAGCGAATACAATGAGCAGTTCTTC | CASSLRTSEYNEQFF
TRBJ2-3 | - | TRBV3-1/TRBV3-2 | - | TGTGCCAGCAGACCCCGTGGTGCGACAGATACGCAGTATTTT | CASRPRGATDTQYF
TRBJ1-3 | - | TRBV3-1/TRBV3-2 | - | TGTGCCAGCAGCTTGGAGTCAAACACCATATATTTT | CASSLESNTIYF
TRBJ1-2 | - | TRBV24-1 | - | TGTGCCACCAGTGAGGTCCAGGGTAACGGCTACACCTTC | CATSEVQGNGYTF
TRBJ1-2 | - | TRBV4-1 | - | TGCGCCAGCAGCCAAAACAGGGACGGGTTTGGCTACACCTTC | CASSQNRDGFGYTF
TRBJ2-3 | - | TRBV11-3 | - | TGTGCCAGCAGCGAAAACTCAGGGTCAGATACGCAGTATTTT | CASSENSGSDTQYF
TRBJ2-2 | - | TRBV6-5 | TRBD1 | TGTGCCAGCACACTGGACAGGGGAGGTGGGGAGCTGTTTTTT | CASTLDRGGGELFF
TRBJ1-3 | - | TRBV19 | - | TGTGCCAGTAGTACCCCCGAGGGGGCTGGAAACACCATATATTTT | CASSTPEGAGNTIYF
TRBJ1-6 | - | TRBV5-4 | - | TGTGCCAGCAGCTCGACCTACGACACAGCCAAGGTCTCCTATAATTCACCCCTCCACTTT | CASSSTYDTAKVSYNSPLHF
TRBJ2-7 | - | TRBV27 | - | TGTGCCAGCAGCTCTACAGTTCCCTACGAGCAGTACTTC | CASSSTVPYEQYF
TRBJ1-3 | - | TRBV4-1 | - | TGCGCCAGCAGCCAGATTTTCGTGAGGGAATTTACTGGAAACACCATATATTTT | CASSQIFVREFTGNTIYF
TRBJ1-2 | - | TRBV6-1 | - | TGTGCCAGCAGTGACAGTAATGGCTACACCTTC | CASSDSNGYTF
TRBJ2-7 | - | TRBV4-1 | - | TGCGCCAGCAGCCAAGTTCTCGGTCAAACGCCCTACGAGCAGTACTTC | CASSQVLGQTPYEQYF
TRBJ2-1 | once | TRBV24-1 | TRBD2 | TGTGCCACCAGTGACTCGACTAGCGGGGGGGACAATGAGCAGTTCTTC | CATSDSTSGGDNEQFF
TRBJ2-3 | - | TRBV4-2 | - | TGTGCCAGCAGTCAACAACCGGGACTTACAGATACGCAGTATTTT | CASSQQPGLTDTQYF
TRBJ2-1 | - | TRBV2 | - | TGTGCCAGCGCCAATCTGGGGCAGGGCTTCTCCGAGCAGTTCTTC | CASANLGQGFSEQFF
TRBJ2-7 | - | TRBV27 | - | TGTGCCAGCAGTTTTTGGAATTCCGGGGAGCAGTACTTC | CASSFWNSGEQYF
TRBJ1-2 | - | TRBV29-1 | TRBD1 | TGCAGCGTCACGACAGGGGATAGGGTGGACTATGGCTACACCTTC | CSVTTGDRVDYGYTF
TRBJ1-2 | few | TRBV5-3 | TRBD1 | TGTGCCAGAAGCTGGACAGGGTGGGGAAATGGCTACACCTTC | CARSWTGWGNGYTF
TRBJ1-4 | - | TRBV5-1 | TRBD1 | TGCGCCAGCAGCTTGGACAGGGGGGGTGAAAAACTGTTTTTT | CASSLDRGGEKLFF
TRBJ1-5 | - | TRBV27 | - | TGTGCCAGCAGTGACGGACAGAATCAGCCCCAGCATTTT | CASSDGQNQPQHF
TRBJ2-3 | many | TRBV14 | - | TGTGCCAGCAGCCCTCGGGGATATACGCAGTATTTT | CASSPRGYTQYF
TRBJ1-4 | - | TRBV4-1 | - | TGCGCCAGCATGGTAGGCGCTCAACAGAATGAAAAACTGTTTTTT | CASMVGAQQNEKLFF
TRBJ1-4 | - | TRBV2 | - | TGTGCCAGCAGTGAATCAGTAAATGAAAAACTGTTTTTT | CASSESVNEKLFF
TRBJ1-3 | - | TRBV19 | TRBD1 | TGTGCCAGCCAGCCGGGACAGGGCCACCTTGGAAGAAACACCATATATTTT | CASQPGQGHLGRNTIYF
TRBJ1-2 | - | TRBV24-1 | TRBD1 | TGTGCCACCAGTGACCCGGGACAGGGGAGCGGCTACACCTTC | CATSDPGQGSGYTF
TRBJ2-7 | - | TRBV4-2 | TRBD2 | TGTGCCAGCAGCCACGGATTGTCCGGTAGCGGGGGGGGCCCCTACGAGCAGTACTTC | CASSHGLSGSGGGPYEQYF
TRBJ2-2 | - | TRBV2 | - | TGTGCCAGCAAAACTCCGGGACACTTCGTCGGGTCCGGGGAGCTGTTTTTT | CASKTPGHFVGSGELFF
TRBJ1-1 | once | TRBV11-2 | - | TGTGCCAGCAGTCTAAACCTGAACACTGAAGCTTTCTTT | CASSLNLNTEAFF